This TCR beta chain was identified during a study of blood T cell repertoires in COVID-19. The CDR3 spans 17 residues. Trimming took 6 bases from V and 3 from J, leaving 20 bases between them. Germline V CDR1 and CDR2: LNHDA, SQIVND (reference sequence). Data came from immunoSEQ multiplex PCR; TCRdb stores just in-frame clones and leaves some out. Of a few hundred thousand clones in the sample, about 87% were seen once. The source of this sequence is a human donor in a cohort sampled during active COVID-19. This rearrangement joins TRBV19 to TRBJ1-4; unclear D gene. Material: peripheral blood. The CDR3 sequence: CASSPESFKAANEKLFF. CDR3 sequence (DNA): TGTGCCAGTAGCCCCGAGAGCTTCAAGGCGGCTAATGAAAAACTGTTTTTT. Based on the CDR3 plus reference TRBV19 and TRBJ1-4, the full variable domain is DGGITQSPKYLFRKEGQNVTLSCEQNLNHDAMYWYRQDPGQGLRLIYYSQIVNDFQKGDIAEGYSVSREKKESFPLTVTSAQKNPTAFYLCASSPESFKAANEKLFFGSGTQLSVL.